These 21 T cell receptor beta chains were all obtained from the same sample, sequenced in a study of somatic mutations in cytotoxic T cells in rheumatoid arthritis. Data came from immunoSEQ multiplex PCR; TCRdb stores just in-frame clones and leaves some out. The sample consists of around 16,000 clones, more than 70% of them appearing once. The source material was CD8+ T cells sorted from blood. The receptors derive from an adult with rheumatoid arthritis.

The V call is TRBV9, the J call TRBJ2-1, with D possibly TRBD1 on 6 matching bases. The V and J ends lost 0 bases and 0 bases respectively, with 10 bases between them. Germline CDR1 reads SGDLS; CDR2 reads YYNGEE. This CDR3 spans 16 amino acids. DNA for the CDR3: TGTGCCAGCAGCGTAGGCTTAGGGGGCTCCTACAATGAGCAGTTCTTC. This translates into CASSVGLGGSYNEQFF.

CDR3 amino acids: CASSLVSGSYEQYF. The CDR3 nucleotides read TGTGCCAGCAGTTTAGTCTCGGGGTCCTACGAGCAGTACTTC. This rearrangement joins TRBV27 to TRBJ2-7; maybe TRBD2 (5 bases). In germline, CDR1 is MNHEY, CDR2 SMNVEV (reference sequence). Trimming stripped 2 bases from V and 1 base from J, with 9 bases between. The CDR3 has 14 residues.

This rearrangement joins TRBV30 to TRBJ1-6; 7 bases map to TRBD1. The CDR3 is made up of 15 amino acids. Losses at the gene ends were 0 bases for V and 6 bases for J; bases not matched to a gene: 5. The germline CDR1 and CDR2 sequences are GTSNPN and SVGIG (reference sequence). CDR3 in DNA: TGTGCCTGGAGTGTAGGGGCAGGGGGTAATTCACCCCTCCACTTT. Amino acids: CAWSVGAGGNSPLHF.

The rearrangement links TRBV10-3 to TRBJ1-2; 11 nucleotides align to TRBD1. After removal of 6 bases from V and 4 bases from J, the junction contained 4 bases not matched to a gene. Germline CDR1 and CDR2: ENHRY and SYGVKD. The CDR3 has 14 amino acids. Written as DNA, the CDR3 is TGTGCCATCAGACGGACAGGGGGCGCCTATGGCTACACCTTC. This sequence encodes CAIRRTGGAYGYTF.

The CDR3 protein is CSGTGRSYNEQFF. As DNA, the CDR3 is TGCAGCGGGACAGGGAGGTCCTACAATGAGCAGTTCTTC. The chain combines TRBV29-1 with TRBJ2-1; 8 bases are a match to TRBD1. Germline loops: CDR1 SQVTM, CDR2 ANQGSEA. Trimming at V came to 7 bases and at J to 1 base, leaving 3 bases not matched to a gene. This CDR3 has 13 amino acids.

V and J are TRBV7-6 and TRBJ1-2; D call uncertain. V lost 1 base to trimming and J lost 4 bases, with 10 bases between them. The CDR3 is made up of 14 amino acids. Germline CDR1 is SGHVS and CDR2 is FNYEAQ. The CDR3 DNA sequence: TGTGCCAGCAGCTTAGAGCCCAGTGGCTATGGCTACACCTTC. This translates into CASSLEPSGYGYTF.

The chain is built from TRBV6-6 and TRBJ2-2; D is tentatively TRBD1 or TRBD2 (6 bases each). This CDR3 comprises 16 residues. Trimming took off 3 bases at V and 4 bases at J, with 15 bases between the two ends. The germline gives CDR1 MNHNY, CDR2 SVGAGI (reference sequence). CDR3 amino acids: CASSYGVGGGTGELFF. CDR3 coding DNA: TGTGCCAGCAGTTATGGGGTAGGAGGGGGCACCGGGGAGCTGTTTTTT.

This clone was observed once. V is TRBV7-9 and J is TRBJ2-1; TRBD2 agrees at 8 bases. With V trimmed by 2 bases and J by 7 bases, 10 bases remained unmatched. The CDR3 loop spans 16 amino acids. Germline values: CDR1 SEHNR, CDR2 FQNEAQ (reference sequence). This chain's CDR3 is CASSLILGRGGNEQFF. The CDR3 DNA reads TGTGCCAGCAGCTTAATCCTTGGTCGGGGGGGTAATGAGCAGTTCTTC. The full variable domain, its missing parts supplied by reference TRBV7-9 and TRBJ2-1, is DTGVSQNPRHKITKRGQNVTFRCDPISEHNRLYWYRQTLGQGPEFLTYFQNEAQLEKSRLLSDRFSAERPKGSFSTLEIQRTEQGDSAMYLCASSLILGRGGNEQFFGPGTRLTVL.

V gene TRBV27 combines with J gene TRBJ2-1; maybe TRBD2 (6 bases). The CDR3 is 15 residues long. V was clipped by 10 bases and J by 0 bases, with 16 bases between them. Germline-derived CDR1 and CDR2 are MNHEY and SMNVEV (reference sequence). The CDR3 DNA reads as TGTGCCACCGGGGCGGACGGGAGCTCCTACAATGAGCAGTTCTTC. The encoded protein is CATGADGSSYNEQFF.

The genes are TRBV6-4 and TRBJ2-3, with D perhaps given as TRBD1 or TRBD2 (5 bases each). Trimming cost V 6 bases and J 1 base, with 11 bases left between them. Germline V lookup: CDR1 MRHNA, CDR2 SNTAGT. The CDR3 is 14 residues long. CDR3 DNA: TGTGCCAGCAGCCAGGGAGTGGGCACAGATACGCAGTATTTT. This translates into CASSQGVGTDTQYF.

The rearrangement uses TRBV13 and TRBJ2-3; tentatively, D is TRBD1 (6 bases). CDR3 length: 16 residues. Germline V gives CDR1 PRHDT, CDR2 FYEKMQ (reference sequence). V lost 3 bases and J 2 bases, leaving 15 bases between the germline ends. The CDR3 DNA follows: TGTGCCAGCAGCTTGGCCAATCGGGGACACACAGATACGCAGTATTTT. It encodes CASSLANRGHTDTQYF.

The CDR3 spells CASSIMGEGPNEQFF. CDR3 in DNA: TGTGCCAGTAGTATAATGGGGGAGGGCCCCAATGAGCAGTTCTTC. The J gene is TRBJ2-1, the V gene TRBV19, with 7 bases aligning to TRBD2. Germline CDR1 reads LNHDA; CDR2 reads SQIVND (reference sequence). V was clipped by 2 bases and J by 6 bases; unmatched bases: 7. The CDR3 covers 15 residues.

The gene calls are TRBV7-9 and TRBJ1-2; 9 bases match TRBD1. Germline assignment: CDR1 SEHNR and CDR2 FQNEAQ (reference sequence). J was trimmed by 7 bases and V by 4 bases; bases with no gene match: 13. The CDR3 consists of 16 residues. The CDR3 spells CASSSTGTGRISGYTF. The CDR3 DNA follows: TGTGCCAGCAGCTCTACCGGGACAGGGAGAATTTCTGGCTACACCTTC.

This chain links TRBV6-1 with TRBJ2-7, with D unresolved. Trimming removed 1 base from V and 2 bases from J, with 9 bases in between. CDR3 length: 14 amino acids. The germline V gene encodes CDR1 MNHNS and CDR2 SASEGT. The CDR3 reads CASSEDPSTYEQYF. CDR3 bases: TGTGCCAGCAGTGAAGACCCCTCTACCTACGAGCAGTACTTC.

This clone turned up a few times. This rearrangement joins TRBV27 to TRBJ1-2; no definite D call. The V gene's germline CDR1 is MNHEY and CDR2 SMNVEV (reference sequence). V was cut by 3 bases and J by 4 bases, with 9 bases left in between. The CDR3 consists of 13 residues. CDR3 in amino acids: CASSLAPSYGYTF. For the CDR3, the DNA is TGTGCCAGCAGTTTGGCCCCCTCCTATGGCTACACCTTC.

By frequency in the sample, this clone is medium-sized. This chain connects TRBV29-1 to TRBJ2-7; D perhaps matches TRBD1 (6 bases). The CDR3 loop spans 13 amino acids. Per the germline V gene, CDR1 is SQVTM and CDR2 is ANQGSEA. Deletions cut 7 bases from V and 1 base from J, with 14 bases between. The CDR3 DNA is TGCAGCGAGGCAAGACAGGATTCCTACGAGCAGTACTTC. This codes for CSEARQDSYEQYF.

CDR3 amino acids: CASSDSSDSGNTIYF. The CDR3 DNA reads as TGTGCCAGCAGTGACTCGTCCGACTCTGGAAACACCATATATTTT. This rearrangement joins TRBV6-4 to TRBJ1-3; unclear D gene. The CDR3 is 15 amino acids. V dropped 0 bases and J dropped 0 bases, with 6 bases sitting between them. Germline V gene data show CDR1 as MRHNA and CDR2 as SNTAGT.

J is TRBJ2-2 and V is TRBV7-9; perhaps D is TRBD1 or TRBD2 (5 bases each). Germline V CDR1 and CDR2: SEHNR, FQNEAQ (reference sequence). V shed 2 bases and J shed 3 bases, with 13 bases lying between them. This CDR3 comprises 16 residues. CDR3: CASSLSLLGDTGELFF. The CDR3 DNA reads TGTGCCAGCAGCTTATCCTTGCTGGGGGACACCGGGGAGCTGTTTTTT.

The chain is built from TRBV7-9 and TRBJ2-7; unclear D gene. V gave up 4 bases and J gave up 0 bases, with 16 bases separating them. Germline lookup yields CDR1 SEHNR and CDR2 FQNEAQ (reference sequence). The CDR3 length is 16 residues. CDR3 bases: TGTGCCAGCAGCTCAACCGCCCCATGGCGCTCCTACGAGCAGTACTTC. Translated, it gives CASSSTAPWRSYEQYF.

About this clone itself: The same CDR3 also results from other DNA sequences found in this sample. The gene calls are TRBV7-6 and TRBJ2-7; D is undetermined. CDR3 length equals 13 residues. V lost 5 bases and J lost 3, with 11 bases in between. Germline V gene lookup returns CDR1 SGHVS and CDR2 FNYEAQ. In DNA, the CDR3 is TGTGCCAGCAGCCCAGGTCCTAACTACGAGCAGTACTTC. Residues: CASSPGPNYEQYF.

This clone came up a few times. V and J are TRBV4-1 and TRBJ1-1, with D possibly matching TRBD1 (5 bases). Trimming took 5 bases from V and 6 from J, leaving 13 bases between them. CDR1 MGHRA and CDR2 YSYEKL come from the germline V gene. The CDR3 consists of 13 residues. CDR3 nucleotide sequence: TGCGCCAGCAGCATTTCTGTGGGGGCTGAAGCTTTCTTT. Translation gives CASSISVGAEAFF.